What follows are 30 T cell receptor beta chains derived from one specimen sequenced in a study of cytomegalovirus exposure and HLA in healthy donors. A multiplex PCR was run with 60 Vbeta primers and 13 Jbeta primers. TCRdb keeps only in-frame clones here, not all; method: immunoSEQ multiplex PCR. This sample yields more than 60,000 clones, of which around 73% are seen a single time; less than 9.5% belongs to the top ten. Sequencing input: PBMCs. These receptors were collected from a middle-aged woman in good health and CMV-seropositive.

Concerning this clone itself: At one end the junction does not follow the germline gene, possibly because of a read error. The CDR3 reads CSSSPPMGATGELFF. For the CDR3, the DNA is TGTTCCAGCAGCCCCCCCATGGGGGCCACCGGGGAGCTGTTTTTT. V usage is TRBV7-9 and J usage is TRBJ2-2; D is perhaps TRBD1 (6 bases). Germline CDR1 is SEHNR and CDR2 is FQNEAQ (reference sequence). CDR3 size: 15 residues.

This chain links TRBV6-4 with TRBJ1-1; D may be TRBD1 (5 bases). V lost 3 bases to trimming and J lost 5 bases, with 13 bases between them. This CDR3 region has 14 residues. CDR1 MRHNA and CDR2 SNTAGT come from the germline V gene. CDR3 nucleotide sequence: TGTGCCAGCAGTGATTATCAGGGATCGACTGAAGCTTTCTTT. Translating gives CASSDYQGSTEAFF.

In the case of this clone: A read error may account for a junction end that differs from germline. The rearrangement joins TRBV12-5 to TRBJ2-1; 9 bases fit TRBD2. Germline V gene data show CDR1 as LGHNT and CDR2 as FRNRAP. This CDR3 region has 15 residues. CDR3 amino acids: CASGSRAGGYNEQFF. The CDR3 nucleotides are TGTGCTAGCGGTTCGCGAGCGGGGGGATACAATGAGCAGTTCTTC.

The CDR3 is CASSEVGDYNEKLFF. The CDR3 nucleotides read TGTGCCAGCAGTGAAGTGGGGGACTATAATGAAAAACTGTTTTTT. The genes are TRBV2 and TRBJ1-4; a weak D match, TRBD1 (5 bases). This CDR3 has 15 amino acids. Between the trimmed V and J ends, which lost 1 base and 4 bases, there was a span of 10 bases. Germline assignment: CDR1 SNHLY and CDR2 FYNNEI.

This CDR3 reads CASSRTGVVTGELFF. The CDR3 nucleotides read TGTGCCAGCAGTCGGACAGGGGTTGTCACCGGGGAGCTGTTTTTT. The rearrangement links TRBV27 to TRBJ2-2; 9 positions match TRBD1. CDR3 length equals 15 residues. CDR1 is MNHEY and CDR2 is SMNVEV in the germline V gene (reference sequence). V shed 5 bases, J shed 4 bases, and the junction held 5 bases outside the gene matches.

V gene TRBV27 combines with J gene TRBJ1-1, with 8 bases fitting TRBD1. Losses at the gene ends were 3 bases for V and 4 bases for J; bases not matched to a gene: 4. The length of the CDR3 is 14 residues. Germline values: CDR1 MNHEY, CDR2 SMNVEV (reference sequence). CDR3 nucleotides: TGTGCCAGCAGTTTCCTCGACAGGGGCACTGAAGCTTTCTTT. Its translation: CASSFLDRGTEAFF.

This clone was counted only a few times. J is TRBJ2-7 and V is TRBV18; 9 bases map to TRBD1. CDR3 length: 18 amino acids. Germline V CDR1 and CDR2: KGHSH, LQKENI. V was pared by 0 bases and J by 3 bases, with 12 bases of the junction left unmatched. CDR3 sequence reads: CASSPPGDRDRVHYEQYF. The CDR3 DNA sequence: TGTGCCAGCTCACCACCGGGGGACCGGGACAGGGTTCACTACGAGCAGTACTTC.

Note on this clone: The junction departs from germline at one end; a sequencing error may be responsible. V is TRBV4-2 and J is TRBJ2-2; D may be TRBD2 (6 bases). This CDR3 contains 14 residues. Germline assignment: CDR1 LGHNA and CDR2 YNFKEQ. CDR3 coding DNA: TGTGCCAGCAGCCAAGATTCGGGGACCGGGGGGCTGTTTTTT. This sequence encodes CASSQDSGTGGLFF.

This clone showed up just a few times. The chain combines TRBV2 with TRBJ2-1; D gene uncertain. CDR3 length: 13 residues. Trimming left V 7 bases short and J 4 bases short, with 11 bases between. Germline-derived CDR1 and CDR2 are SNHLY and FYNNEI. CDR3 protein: CASMDPGYNEQFF. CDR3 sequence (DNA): TGTGCCAGCATGGATCCGGGTTACAATGAGCAGTTCTTC.

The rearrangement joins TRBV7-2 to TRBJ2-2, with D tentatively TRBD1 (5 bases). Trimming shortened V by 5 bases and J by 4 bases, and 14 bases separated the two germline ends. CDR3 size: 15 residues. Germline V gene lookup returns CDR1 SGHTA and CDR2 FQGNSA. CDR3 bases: TGTGCCAGCAGCCCTAGGGGTTACGCCACCGGGGAGCTGTTTTTT. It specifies CASSPRGYATGELFF. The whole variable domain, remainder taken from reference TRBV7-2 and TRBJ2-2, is GAGVSQSPSNKVTEKGKDVELRCDPISGHTALYWYRQSLGQGLEFLIYFQGNSAPDKSGLPSDRFSAERTGGSVSTLTIQRTQQEDSAVYLCASSPRGYATGELFFGEGSRLTVL.

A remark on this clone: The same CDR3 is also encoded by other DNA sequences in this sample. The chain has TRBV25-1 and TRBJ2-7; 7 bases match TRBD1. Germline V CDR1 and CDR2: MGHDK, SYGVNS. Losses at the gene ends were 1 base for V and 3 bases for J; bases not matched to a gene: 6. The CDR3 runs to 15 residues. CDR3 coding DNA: TGTGCCAGCAGTGAATCAGGAGACAGGGACTACGAGCAGTACTTC. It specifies CASSESGDRDYEQYF.

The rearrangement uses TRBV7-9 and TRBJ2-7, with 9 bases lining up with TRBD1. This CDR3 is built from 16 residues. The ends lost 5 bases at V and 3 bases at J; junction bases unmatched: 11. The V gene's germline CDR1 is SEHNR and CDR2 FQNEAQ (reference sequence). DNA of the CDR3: TGTGCCAGCAGCGCCACCCAATCGGGACAGGGCTACGAGCAGTACTTC. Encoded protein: CASSATQSGQGYEQYF.

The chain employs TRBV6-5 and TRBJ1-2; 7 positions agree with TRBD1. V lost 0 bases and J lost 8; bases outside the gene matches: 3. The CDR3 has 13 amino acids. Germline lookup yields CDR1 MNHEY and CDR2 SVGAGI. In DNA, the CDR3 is TGTGCCAGCAGTTACTCGACAGGGCGCGGCTACACCTTC. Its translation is CASSYSTGRGYTF.

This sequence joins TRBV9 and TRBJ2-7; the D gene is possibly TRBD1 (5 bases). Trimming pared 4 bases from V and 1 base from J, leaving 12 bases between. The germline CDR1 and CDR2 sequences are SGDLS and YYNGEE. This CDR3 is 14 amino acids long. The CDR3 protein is CASSSHSGSYEQYF. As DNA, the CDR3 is TGTGCCAGCAGCTCCCATTCAGGGTCCTACGAGCAGTACTTC. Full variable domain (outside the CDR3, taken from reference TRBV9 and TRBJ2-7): DSGVTQTPKHLITATGQRVTLRCSPRSGDLSVYWYQQSLDQGLQFLIQYYNGEERAKGNILERFSAQQFPDLHSELNLSSLELGDSALYFCASSSHSGSYEQYFGPGTRLTVT.

In DNA form, the CDR3 reads TGTGCCAGTAGTACCGGGCCGGGACAGGGACACGAGCAGTACTTC. Encoded protein: CASSTGPGQGHEQYF. The chain couples TRBV19 to TRBJ2-7, with 9 bases lining up with TRBD1. The CDR3 runs 15 residues. Germline assignment: CDR1 LNHDA and CDR2 SQIVND (reference sequence). V shed 4 bases and J 5 bases; nucleotides not matched to a gene: 9.

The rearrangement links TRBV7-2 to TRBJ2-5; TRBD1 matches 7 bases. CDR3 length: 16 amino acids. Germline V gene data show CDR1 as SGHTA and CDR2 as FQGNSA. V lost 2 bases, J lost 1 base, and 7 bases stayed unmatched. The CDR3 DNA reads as TGTGCCAGCAGCTTACAGGCCGGGACAGCCCAAGAGACCCAGTACTTC. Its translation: CASSLQAGTAQETQYF.

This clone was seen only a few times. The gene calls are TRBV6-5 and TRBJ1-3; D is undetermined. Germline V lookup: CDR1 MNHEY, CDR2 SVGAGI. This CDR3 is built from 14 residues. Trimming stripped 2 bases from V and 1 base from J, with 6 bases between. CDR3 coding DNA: TGTGCCAGCAGTTACCAAATGTCTGGAAACACCATATATTTT. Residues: CASSYQMSGNTIYF.

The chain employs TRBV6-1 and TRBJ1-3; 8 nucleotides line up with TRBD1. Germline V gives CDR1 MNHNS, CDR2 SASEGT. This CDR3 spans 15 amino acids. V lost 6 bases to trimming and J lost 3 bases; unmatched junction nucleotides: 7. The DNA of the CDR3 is TGTGCCAGCAGGACGATGACAGGGGTTGGAAACACCATATATTTT. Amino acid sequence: CASRTMTGVGNTIYF.

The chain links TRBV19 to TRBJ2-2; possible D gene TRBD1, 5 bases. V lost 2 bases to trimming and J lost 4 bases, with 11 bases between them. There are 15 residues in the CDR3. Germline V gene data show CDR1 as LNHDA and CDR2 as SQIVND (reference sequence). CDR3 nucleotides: TGTGCCAGTAGTATATCAGGGTGGGGCACCGGGGAGCTGTTTTTT. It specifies CASSISGWGTGELFF. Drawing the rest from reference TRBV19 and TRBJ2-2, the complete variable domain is DGGITQSPKYLFRKEGQNVTLSCEQNLNHDAMYWYRQDPGQGLRLIYYSQIVNDFQKGDIAEGYSVSREKKESFPLTVTSAQKNPTAFYLCASSISGWGTGELFFGEGSRLTVL.

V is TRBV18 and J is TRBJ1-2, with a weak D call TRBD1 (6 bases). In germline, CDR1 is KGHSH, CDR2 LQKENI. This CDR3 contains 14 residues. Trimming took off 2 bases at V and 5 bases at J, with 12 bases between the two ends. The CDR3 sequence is CASSPSGTQYGYTF. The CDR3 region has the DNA TGTGCCAGCTCACCATCCGGGACACAATATGGCTACACCTTC. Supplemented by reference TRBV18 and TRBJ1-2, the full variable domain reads NAGVMQNPRHLVRRRGQEARLRCSPMKGHSHVYWYRQLPEEGLKFMVYLQKENIIDESGMPKERFSAEFPKEGPSILRIQQVVRGDSAAYFCASSPSGTQYGYTFGSGTRLTVV.

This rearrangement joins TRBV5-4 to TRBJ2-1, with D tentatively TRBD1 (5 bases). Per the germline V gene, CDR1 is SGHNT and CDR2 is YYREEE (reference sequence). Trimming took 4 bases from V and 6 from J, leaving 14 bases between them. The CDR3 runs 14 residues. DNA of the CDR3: TGTGCCAGCAGCACGATAGGGGTCGGCAATGAGCAGTTCTTC. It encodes CASSTIGVGNEQFF.

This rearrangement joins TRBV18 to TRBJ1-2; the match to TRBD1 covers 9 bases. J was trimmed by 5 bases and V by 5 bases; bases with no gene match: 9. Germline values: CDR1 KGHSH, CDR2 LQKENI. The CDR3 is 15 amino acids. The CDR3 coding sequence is TGTGCCAGCTCATCAGATGGACAGGGGAGGTATGGCTACACCTTC. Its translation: CASSSDGQGRYGYTF.

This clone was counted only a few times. For the CDR3, the DNA is TGTGCCAGTCGTGGGGCGAACTATGGCTACACCTTC. This translates into CASRGANYGYTF. The chain has TRBV19 and TRBJ1-2, with D possibly TRBD1 on 5 matching bases. Trimming left V 8 bases short and J 2 bases short, with 9 bases between. The CDR3 totals 12 residues. Looked up from germline, CDR1 is LNHDA and CDR2 is SQIVND (reference sequence).

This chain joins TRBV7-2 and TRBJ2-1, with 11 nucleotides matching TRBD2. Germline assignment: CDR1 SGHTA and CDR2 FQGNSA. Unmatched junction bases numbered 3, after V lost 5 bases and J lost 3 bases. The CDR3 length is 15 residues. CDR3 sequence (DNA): TGTGCCAGCAGCCGTACTAGCGGGAGCTACAATGAGCAGTTCTTC. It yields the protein CASSRTSGSYNEQFF.

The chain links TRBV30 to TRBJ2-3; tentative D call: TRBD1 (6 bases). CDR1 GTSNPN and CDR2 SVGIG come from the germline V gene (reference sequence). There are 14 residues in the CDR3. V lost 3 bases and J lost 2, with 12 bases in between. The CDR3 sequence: CAWRLDSYTDTQYF. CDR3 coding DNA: TGTGCCTGGAGGCTGGACAGTTACACAGATACGCAGTATTTT.

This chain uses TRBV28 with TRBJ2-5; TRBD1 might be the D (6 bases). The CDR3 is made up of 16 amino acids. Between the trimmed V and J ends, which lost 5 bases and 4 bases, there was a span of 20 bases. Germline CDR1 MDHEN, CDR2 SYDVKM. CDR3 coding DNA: TGTGCCAGCAGTCAGAAACGCAGGGGAGTGGGAGAGACCCAGTACTTC. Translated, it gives CASSQKRRGVGETQYF.

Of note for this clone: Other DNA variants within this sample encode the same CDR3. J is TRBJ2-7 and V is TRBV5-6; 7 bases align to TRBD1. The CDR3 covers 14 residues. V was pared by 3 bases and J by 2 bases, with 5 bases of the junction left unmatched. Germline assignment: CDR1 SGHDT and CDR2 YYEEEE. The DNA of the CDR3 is TGTGCCAGCAGCTGGACAGGATTACCCTACGAGCAGTACTTC. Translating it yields CASSWTGLPYEQYF.

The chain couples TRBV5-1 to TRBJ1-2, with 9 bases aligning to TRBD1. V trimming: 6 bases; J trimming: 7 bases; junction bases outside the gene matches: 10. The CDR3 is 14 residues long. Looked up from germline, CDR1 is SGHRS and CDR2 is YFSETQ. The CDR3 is CASTNTGTGIGYTF. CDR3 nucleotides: TGCGCCAGCACTAATACCGGGACAGGGATTGGCTACACCTTC.

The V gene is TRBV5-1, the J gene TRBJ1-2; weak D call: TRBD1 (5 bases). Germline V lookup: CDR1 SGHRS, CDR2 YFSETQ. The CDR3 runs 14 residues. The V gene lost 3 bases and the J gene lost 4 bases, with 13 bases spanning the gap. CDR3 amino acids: CASSSFGGTYGYTF. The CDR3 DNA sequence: TGCGCCAGCAGCTCCTTTGGGGGGACCTATGGCTACACCTTC. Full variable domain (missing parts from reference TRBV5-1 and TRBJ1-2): KAGVTQTPRYLIKTRGQQVTLSCSPISGHRSVSWYQQTPGQGLQFLFEYFSETQRNKGNFPGRFSGRQFSNSRSEMNVSTLELGDSALYLCASSSFGGTYGYTFGSGTRLTVV.

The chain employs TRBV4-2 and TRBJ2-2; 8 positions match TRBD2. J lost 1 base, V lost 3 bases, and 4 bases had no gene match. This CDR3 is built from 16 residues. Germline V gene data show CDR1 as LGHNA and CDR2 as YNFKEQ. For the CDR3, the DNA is TGTGCCAGCAGCCACCGACTAGCGTTGAACACCGGGGAGCTGTTTTTT. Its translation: CASSHRLALNTGELFF.